A selection of T cell receptor beta chains follows, all from one sample in a study of T cell responses to AZD1222 COVID-19 vaccine. Produced via immunoSEQ multiplex PCR; TCRdb's table is partial and in-frame only. The sample consists of some 150,000 clones, about 93% of them appearing once. Sequenced here: peripheral blood, sampled on day 0 of AZD1222 vaccination. The receptor source for this set is an adult in good health. CDR3s include the opening cysteine and the closing phenylalanine or tryptophan. Fields, in order: D gene, J gene, V gene, clone size, CDR3 protein, CDR3 DNA. A D gene is named only where the DNA matches it firmly. Clone size appears in some rows only: once, few, many, or a class for an expanded clone.

-	TRBJ1-2	TRBV4-2	-	CASSQGRSYNYGYTF	TGTGCCAGCAGCCAAGGACGGAGCTATAACTATGGCTACACCTTC
TRBD2	TRBJ2-2	TRBV4-1	-	CASSVTSGLYTGELFF	TGCGCCAGCAGCGTCACTAGCGGGTTGTACACCGGGGAGCTGTTTTTT
-	TRBJ2-2	TRBV12-3/TRBV12-4	-	CASRTGNTGELFF	TGTGCCAGCAGGACAGGGAACACCGGGGAGCTGTTTTTT
-	TRBJ1-1	TRBV28	-	CASSSDTLGGTEAFF	TGTGCCAGCAGTTCAGACACTTTAGGGGGGACTGAAGCTTTCTTT
-	TRBJ2-1	TRBV10-2	once	CASSDGYEQFF	TGCGCCAGCAGTGATGGCTATGAGCAGTTCTTC
-	TRBJ1-3	TRBV4-1	-	CASSRNLRRTARENTIYF	TGCGCCAGCAGCCGAAATCTAAGGCGGACGGCTCGGGAAAACACCATATATTTT
-	TRBJ1-2	TRBV15	-	CATSPYRDNRGYTF	TGTGCCACCAGCCCATATAGGGACAACAGGGGCTACACCTTC
-	TRBJ1-1	TRBV7-8	-	CASSTGRNTEAFF	TGTGCCAGCAGTACGGGGAGGAACACTGAAGCTTTCTTT
-	TRBJ2-1	TRBV6-5	-	CASSRGHEQFF	TGTGCCAGCAGCCGAGGGCATGAGCAGTTCTTC
TRBD1	TRBJ1-2	TRBV6-2/TRBV6-3	-	CASSSLGTAGGYTF	TGTGCCAGCAGTTCCCTCGGGACAGCTGGGGGCTACACCTTC
-	TRBJ1-5	TRBV10-3	once	CAISSGFGERSNQPQHF	TGTGCCATCAGTTCGGGGTTCGGGGAAAGGAGCAATCAGCCCCAGCATTTT
-	TRBJ1-2	TRBV6-1	-	CASSDLRVFNYGYTF	TGTGCCAGCAGTGATCTCCGGGTTTTTAACTATGGCTACACCTTC
-	TRBJ2-1	TRBV6-2/TRBV6-3	-	CASSYSNTYNEQFF	TGTGCCAGCAGTTACTCGAACACCTACAATGAGCAGTTCTTC
-	TRBJ1-2	TRBV6-2/TRBV6-3	-	CASSDGAKLGYTF	TGTGCCAGCAGCGACGGGGCCAAGCTCGGCTACACCTTC
-	TRBJ1-1	TRBV7-9	-	CASSRPRDTEAFF	TGTGCCAGCAGCCGACCCAGGGACACTGAAGCTTTCTTT
-	TRBJ2-5	TRBV3-1/TRBV3-2	-	CASSQGLTGRWETQYF	TGTGCCAGCAGCCAAGGGCTAACTGGGAGGTGGGAGACCCAGTACTTC
-	TRBJ1-1	TRBV5-8	-	CASSFGTRAFF	TGTGCCAGCAGCTTCGGGACGCGAGCTTTCTTT
-	TRBJ1-1	TRBV5-5	many	CASGPNRDTEAFF	TGTGCCAGCGGTCCCAATCGGGACACTGAAGCTTTCTTT
-	TRBJ1-1	TRBV6-5	-	CASTPRGKSEAFF	TGTGCCAGCACCCCACGGGGGAAGAGTGAAGCTTTCTTT
-	TRBJ2-1	TRBV5-1	-	CASSLRSSDEQFF	TGCGCCAGCAGCTTGAGGTCTAGCGATGAGCAGTTCTTC
-	TRBJ1-5	TRBV19	-	CASSITGNQPQHF	TGTGCCAGTAGTATTACGGGAAATCAGCCCCAGCATTTT
-	TRBJ1-1	TRBV5-1	-	CASMWTENTEAFF	TGCGCCAGCATGTGGACAGAGAACACTGAAGCTTTCTTT
-	TRBJ1-6	TRBV4-1	-	CASSQFNPFGVLNSPLHF	TGCGCCAGCAGCCAATTCAACCCCTTCGGGGTATTGAATTCACCCCTCCACTTT
-	TRBJ1-2	TRBV9	-	CASSPYNTNYGYTF	TGTGCCAGCAGCCCCTACAATACTAACTATGGCTACACCTTC
-	TRBJ1-1	TRBV13	-	CASSRGLFRRKNTEAFF	TGTGCCAGCTCCCGCGGCCTTTTTCGCCGCAAGAACACTGAAGCTTTCTTT
-	TRBJ1-2	TRBV18	-	CASSPTSQQGYYGYTF	TGTGCCAGCTCACCAACTTCCCAACAAGGCTACTATGGCTACACCTTC
-	TRBJ2-2	TRBV18	-	CASSPRGNHGELFF	TGTGCCAGCTCACCAAGAGGAAATCACGGGGAGCTGTTTTTT
-	TRBJ1-4	TRBV19	-	CASSPTVGNEKLFF	TGTGCCAGTAGTCCGACAGTGGGAAATGAAAAACTGTTTTTT
TRBD2	TRBJ2-3	TRBV6-4	-	CASRREGTDTQYF	TGTGCCAGCAGGCGGGAGGGCACAGATACGCAGTATTTT
TRBD2	TRBJ2-1	TRBV29-1	-	CSVELAVTYNEQFF	TGCAGCGTTGAACTAGCGGTAACCTACAATGAGCAGTTCTTC
-	TRBJ2-5	TRBV4-1	-	CASSQDRETQYF	TGCGCCAGCAGCCAAGATCGAGAGACCCAGTACTTC
TRBD1	TRBJ2-1	TRBV19	-	CASSGDSFNEQFF	TGTGCCAGTAGCGGGGACAGCTTCAATGAGCAGTTCTTC
-	TRBJ1-2	TRBV3-1/TRBV3-2	-	CASSQANYGYTF	TGTGCCAGCAGCCAGGCGAACTATGGCTACACCTTC
TRBD1	TRBJ1-3	TRBV5-5	-	CASSSPMQGVNTIYF	TGTGCCAGCAGCAGTCCAATGCAGGGGGTAAACACCATATATTTT
-	TRBJ1-2	TRBV12-2	once	CASLASCRNYGYTF	TGTGCAAGTCTGGCCAGCTGTAGAAACTATGGCTACACCTTC
TRBD2	TRBJ2-5	TRBV9	-	CASSVGLAEETQYF	TGTGCCAGCAGCGTGGGACTAGCGGAAGAGACCCAGTACTTC
TRBD1	TRBJ1-3	TRBV7-9	-	CASSLATGGSGNTIYF	TGTGCCAGCAGCTTAGCTACAGGGGGATCTGGAAACACCATATATTTT
-	TRBJ2-2	TRBV9	-	CASSVYTGELFF	TGTGCCAGCAGCGTATATACCGGGGAGCTGTTTTTT
TRBD1	TRBJ1-2	TRBV28	-	CASSTGQGPYGYTF	TGTGCCAGCAGTACCGGACAGGGACCCTATGGCTACACCTTC
-	TRBJ1-2	TRBV2	-	CASSEGTADGYTF	TGTGCCAGCAGTGAAGGGACAGCGGATGGCTACACCTTC
TRBD1	TRBJ2-2	TRBV28	-	CASRDRVTGELFF	TGTGCCAGCAGAGACAGGGTGACCGGGGAGCTGTTTTTT
-	TRBJ2-3	TRBV5-1	once	CASSYRDRIADTQYF	TGCGCCAGCAGCTACCGAGACAGGATAGCGGATACGCAGTATTTT
-	TRBJ2-2	TRBV6-5	-	CASSRLINTGELFF	TGTGCCAGCAGCCGTCTGATAAACACCGGGGAGCTGTTTTTT
-	TRBJ2-2	TRBV27	-	CASSLKVGSVTGELFF	TGTGCCAGCAGTTTAAAGGTGGGCAGCGTCACCGGGGAGCTGTTTTTT
-	TRBJ1-1	TRBV29-1	-	CSARETRWTEAFF	TGCAGCGCCCGGGAAACAAGGTGGACTGAAGCTTTCTTT
TRBD1	TRBJ1-2	TRBV7-2	-	CASSSYRGRRSNYGYTF	TGTGCCAGCAGCTCTTACAGGGGGCGACGAAGTAACTATGGCTACACCTTC
TRBD1	TRBJ1-1	TRBV27	-	CASSPQGAEAFF	TGTGCCAGCAGTCCACAGGGGGCTGAAGCTTTCTTT
TRBD1	TRBJ1-2	TRBV3-1/TRBV3-2	-	CASSQAWDRANYGYTF	TGTGCCAGCAGCCAAGCTTGGGACAGAGCTAACTATGGCTACACCTTC
-	TRBJ1-6	TRBV19	-	CASSSDSVRTYNSPLHF	TGTGCCAGTAGTTCTGATTCGGTACGGACCTATAATTCACCCCTCCACTTT
-	TRBJ2-3	TRBV7-2	once	CASSLGTPRTDTQYF	TGTGCCAGCAGCTTAGGGACTCCCCGCACAGATACGCAGTATTTT
TRBD2	TRBJ2-2	TRBV4-1	-	CASSDRRGGGELFF	TGCGCCAGCAGCGACCGGCGGGGGGGCGGGGAGCTGTTTTTT
-	TRBJ1-1	TRBV28	-	CASSFYIMNTEAFF	TGTGCCAGCAGTTTTTATATTATGAACACTGAAGCTTTCTTT
-	TRBJ1-1	TRBV5-1	-	CASRRGDGLQAEAFF	TGCGCCAGCAGAAGAGGCGACGGACTTCAGGCCGAAGCTTTCTTT
TRBD2	TRBJ2-1	TRBV4-3	-	CASSQDPAGGRNEQFF	TGCGCCAGCAGCCAAGACCCAGCGGGAGGGCGCAATGAGCAGTTCTTC
-	TRBJ1-2	TRBV13	once	CASSLWGRAANYGYTF	TGTGCCAGCAGCTTATGGGGCAGGGCGGCGAACTATGGCTACACCTTC